This is a list of T cell receptor beta chains from one sample in a study of Ad26.COV2.S vaccination and SARS-CoV-2 variants. Only in-frame clones appear in the TCRdb table, and some are missing; sequencing was by immunoSEQ multiplex PCR. This sample has some 180,000 clones; approximately 88% occur once, and the top ten carry 5.9%. Here the sequenced sample was peripheral blood, taken after recovery from COVID-19. The receptors here all came from a human donor who had recovered from COVID-19. Both conserved end residues are part of each CDR3. A D gene is named only where the DNA matches it firmly. The listing skips clone size in some rows; elsewhere it reads once, few, many or a size class.

CDR3 DNA: TGTGCCAGCAGCTCCGGGACAGGGGGTTTGATTGAGCAGTTCTTC
CDR3 protein: CASSSGTGGLIEQFF
J gene: TRBJ2-1
D gene: TRBD1
V gene: TRBV11-3
clone size: NA

CDR3 DNA: TGTGCCAGCAGCTTCAGCATTAATCAGCCCCAGCATTTT
CDR3 protein: CASSFSINQPQHF
J gene: TRBJ1-5
D gene: NA
V gene: TRBV7-8
clone size: NA

CDR3 DNA: TGTGCCAGCAGCCCACGGGAGGGGACTAGGCCCTACAATGAGCAGTTCTTC
CDR3 protein: CASSPREGTRPYNEQFF
J gene: TRBJ2-1
D gene: TRBD2
V gene: TRBV9
clone size: NA

CDR3 DNA: TGTGCCAGCAGTAGAGAAAGGGGGGCGAACACTGAAGCTTTCTTT
CDR3 protein: CASSRERGANTEAFF
J gene: TRBJ1-1
D gene: NA
V gene: TRBV4-2
clone size: NA

CDR3 DNA: TGTGCCAGCAGCTTAAGTGGTTCACCCCTCCACTTT
CDR3 protein: CASSLSGSPLHF
J gene: TRBJ1-6
D gene: NA
V gene: TRBV5-4
clone size: NA

CDR3 DNA: TGTGCCAGCAGCTTAGCGGGGGGACAGCTTCGGAGCTACACCTTC
CDR3 protein: CASSLAGGQLRSYTF
J gene: TRBJ1-2
D gene: TRBD1
V gene: TRBV7-9
clone size: NA

CDR3 DNA: TGTGCCAGCACCCAAGAGGAGGGGCTTGGCACTGAAGCTTTCTTT
CDR3 protein: CASTQEEGLGTEAFF
J gene: TRBJ1-1
D gene: NA
V gene: TRBV7-6
clone size: NA

CDR3 DNA: TGTGCCAGCCAGCAGGATTTGAACACTGAAGCTTTCTTT
CDR3 protein: CASQQDLNTEAFF
J gene: TRBJ1-1
D gene: NA
V gene: TRBV14
clone size: NA

CDR3 DNA: TGTGCCAGCAGCTTATTTGGGATGAATACGAACACAGATACGCAGTATTTT
CDR3 protein: CASSLFGMNTNTDTQYF
J gene: TRBJ2-3
D gene: NA
V gene: TRBV7-9
clone size: NA

CDR3 DNA: TGTGCCAGCAGCCAGATGGCCGGGACCCAGTACTTC
CDR3 protein: CASSQMAGTQYF
J gene: TRBJ2-5
D gene: NA
V gene: TRBV7-8
clone size: NA

CDR3 DNA: TGTGCCAGCTCTATTGGGGGTTCAAATCAGCCCCAGCATTTT
CDR3 protein: CASSIGGSNQPQHF
J gene: TRBJ1-5
D gene: NA
V gene: TRBV7-9
clone size: NA

CDR3 DNA: TGTGCCAGCAGTTTGAGGGGCATGATCTACGAGCAGTACTTC
CDR3 protein: CASSLRGMIYEQYF
J gene: TRBJ2-7
D gene: NA
V gene: TRBV27
clone size: NA

CDR3 DNA: TGCGCCAGCAGCACCCAGGGTCTCTACGAGCAGTACTTC
CDR3 protein: CASSTQGLYEQYF
J gene: TRBJ2-7
D gene: NA
V gene: TRBV5-1
clone size: NA

CDR3 DNA: TGTGCCAGCAGTGAAGCGGTGGTAGAGGATTACGAGCAGTACTTC
CDR3 protein: CASSEAVVEDYEQYF
J gene: TRBJ2-7
D gene: NA
V gene: TRBV6-1
clone size: once

CDR3 DNA: TGTGCCAGCAGTCTCGGGACAAAGGAGCAGTTCTTC
CDR3 protein: CASSLGTKEQFF
J gene: TRBJ2-1
D gene: NA
V gene: TRBV27
clone size: NA

CDR3 DNA: TGCGCCAGCAGCCCGTATTCGGCCGGCGTACTAGGCTATGGCTACACCTTC
CDR3 protein: CASSPYSAGVLGYGYTF
J gene: TRBJ1-2
D gene: NA
V gene: TRBV5-1
clone size: NA

CDR3 DNA: TGTGCCAGCAGCCCAGGCGCGGGAGGACTTGTCGGTGAGCAGTTCTTC
CDR3 protein: CASSPGAGGLVGEQFF
J gene: TRBJ2-1
D gene: TRBD2
V gene: TRBV3-1/TRBV3-2
clone size: NA

CDR3 DNA: TGTGCCAGCAGCTCGGGACAGGGCGGTTATGAAAAACTGTTTTTT
CDR3 protein: CASSSGQGGYEKLFF
J gene: TRBJ1-4
D gene: TRBD1
V gene: TRBV7-9
clone size: NA

CDR3 DNA: TGTGCCAGCAGCCCACAGGGAGGGAACTACGAGCAGTACTTC
CDR3 protein: CASSPQGGNYEQYF
J gene: TRBJ2-7
D gene: NA
V gene: TRBV9
clone size: NA

CDR3 DNA: TGTGCCTGGAGTCGGCAGGGAGGGGACATTCAGTACTTC
CDR3 protein: CAWSRQGGDIQYF
J gene: TRBJ2-4
D gene: TRBD2
V gene: TRBV30
clone size: NA

CDR3 DNA: TGTGCCAGTAGTATTGACGGGATTGGTAACACCATATATTTT
CDR3 protein: CASSIDGIGNTIYF
J gene: TRBJ1-3
D gene: NA
V gene: TRBV19
clone size: NA

CDR3 DNA: TGTGCCAGCGCAGCAACAGGGACCAACACCGGGGAGCTGTTTTTT
CDR3 protein: CASAATGTNTGELFF
J gene: TRBJ2-2
D gene: NA
V gene: TRBV3-1/TRBV3-2
clone size: NA

CDR3 DNA: TGCGCCAGCAGGGGACTAGCGGGAGGCACAGATACGCAGTATTTT
CDR3 protein: CASRGLAGGTDTQYF
J gene: TRBJ2-3
D gene: TRBD2
V gene: TRBV5-1
clone size: NA

CDR3 DNA: TGTGCCAGTAGTTTCGGGACAGGGTGGGGCACTGAAGCTTTCTTT
CDR3 protein: CASSFGTGWGTEAFF
J gene: TRBJ1-1
D gene: TRBD1
V gene: TRBV19
clone size: NA

CDR3 DNA: TGTGCCAGCACCGGGGGAGGGAGTCTGCCCCAGCATTTT
CDR3 protein: CASTGGGSLPQHF
J gene: TRBJ1-5
D gene: NA
V gene: TRBV12-3/TRBV12-4
clone size: NA

CDR3 DNA: TGTGCCAGTAGTTTACAGGGGGCCAGAGGCTACACCTTC
CDR3 protein: CASSLQGARGYTF
J gene: TRBJ1-2
D gene: TRBD1
V gene: TRBV19
clone size: NA

CDR3 DNA: TGTGCCAGCAGCTCCTTAGCAAGCGGGAGGATCTCCTACAATGAGCAGTTCTTC
CDR3 protein: CASSSLASGRISYNEQFF
J gene: TRBJ2-1
D gene: TRBD2
V gene: TRBV7-9
clone size: once

CDR3 DNA: TGTGCCAGTAGTCGACAGGGGGACACTGAAGCTTTCTTT
CDR3 protein: CASSRQGDTEAFF
J gene: TRBJ1-1
D gene: TRBD1
V gene: TRBV19
clone size: once

CDR3 DNA: TGTGCCAGCAGCCCCGGGACGATGCAAGAGACCCAGTACTTC
CDR3 protein: CASSPGTMQETQYF
J gene: TRBJ2-5
D gene: NA
V gene: TRBV7-6
clone size: NA

CDR3 DNA: TGCGCCAGCAGCCAAGAACCCCAGGGGCGCACTGAAGCTTTCTTT
CDR3 protein: CASSQEPQGRTEAFF
J gene: TRBJ1-1
D gene: NA
V gene: TRBV4-1
clone size: NA

CDR3 DNA: TGTGCCAGCTCCTCGGACAGAAACACTGAAGCTTTCTTT
CDR3 protein: CASSSDRNTEAFF
J gene: TRBJ1-1
D gene: NA
V gene: TRBV18
clone size: NA

CDR3 DNA: TGTGCCACCTCGACCCCCCCCTACAATGAGCAGTTCTTC
CDR3 protein: CATSTPPYNEQFF
J gene: TRBJ2-1
D gene: NA
V gene: TRBV24-1
clone size: NA

CDR3 DNA: TGTGCCAGCAGCCCCGGACGGTTAAACACTGAAGCTTTCTTT
CDR3 protein: CASSPGRLNTEAFF
J gene: TRBJ1-1
D gene: NA
V gene: TRBV11-3
clone size: NA

CDR3 DNA: TGTGCCAGCAGCGCTTCTAGCGGCTCCACAGATACGCAGTATTTT
CDR3 protein: CASSASSGSTDTQYF
J gene: TRBJ2-3
D gene: TRBD2
V gene: TRBV7-3
clone size: NA

CDR3 DNA: TGTGCCAGCAGCCAAGATCAGAGGGGGACTAGCGGGATCTACAATGAGCAGTTCTTC
CDR3 protein: CASSQDQRGTSGIYNEQFF
J gene: TRBJ2-1
D gene: TRBD2
V gene: TRBV4-2
clone size: NA

CDR3 DNA: TGTGCCAGCAGCCCCCGATCGTCCCTGATTTTGGGTGGCATATATTTT
CDR3 protein: CASSPRSSLILGGIYF
J gene: TRBJ1-3
D gene: NA
V gene: TRBV14
clone size: NA

CDR3 DNA: TGTGCCAGCAGCTTAGAGGTGGTTACAAATGAGCAGTTCTTC
CDR3 protein: CASSLEVVTNEQFF
J gene: TRBJ2-1
D gene: NA
V gene: TRBV11-2
clone size: NA

CDR3 DNA: TGTGCCAGCAGTTTATCACCCACAGGGGTTTACACTGAAGCTTTCTTT
CDR3 protein: CASSLSPTGVYTEAFF
J gene: TRBJ1-1
D gene: TRBD1
V gene: TRBV27
clone size: NA